What follows are 25 T cell receptor beta chains derived from one specimen sequenced in a study of cytomegalovirus exposure and HLA in healthy donors. Primers included in the PCR were 60 Vbeta and 13 Jbeta primers. TCRdb's copy holds only in-frame clones and misses some; the assay was immunoSEQ multiplex PCR. The sample spans about 35,000 clones; the ten largest clones claim over 4%. The specimen was PBMCs. The receptors stem from a woman between 35 and 50 years old in good health and CMV-seropositive.

The gene calls are TRBV9 and TRBJ2-7; 7 positions agree with TRBD2. Germline lookup yields CDR1 SGDLS and CDR2 YYNGEE. V shed 4 bases and J 1 base; nucleotides not matched to a gene: 8. This CDR3 is 15 amino acids long. The CDR3 bases are TGTGCCAGCAGCCGCGGGGGAGGGTTATCCTACGAGCAGTACTTC. Protein: CASSRGGGLSYEQYF.

V is TRBV7-2 and J is TRBJ2-1; D is uncertain. From germline, CDR1 is SGHTA and CDR2 FQGNSA. CDR3 length equals 12 residues. The V and J ends lost 3 bases and 4 bases respectively, with 4 bases between them. In DNA, the CDR3 is TGTGCCAGCAGCTTCCGGTACAATGAGCAGTTCTTC. Translation gives CASSFRYNEQFF.

This chain links TRBV4-2 with TRBJ2-1; tentatively, D is TRBD2 (6 bases). The CDR3 has 17 residues. Trimming stripped 3 bases from V and 2 bases from J, with 17 bases between. CDR1 and CDR2 from the germline V gene are LGHNA and YNFKEQ. This chain's CDR3 is CASSHTRGGAAYNEQFF. CDR3 bases: TGTGCCAGCAGCCACACACGAGGAGGGGCTGCCTACAATGAGCAGTTCTTC.

The chain combines TRBV7-9 with TRBJ1-2; D is undetermined. V lost 0 bases and J 4 bases, leaving 6 bases between the germline ends. CDR3 length: 13 amino acids. Per germline, CDR1 SEHNR and CDR2 FQNEAQ (reference sequence). The CDR3 reads CASSLASFYGYTF. In DNA form, the CDR3 reads TGTGCCAGCAGCTTAGCTTCTTTCTATGGCTACACCTTC.

This chain's CDR3 is CASSVHWTGAYEQYF. Written as DNA, the CDR3 is TGTGCCAGCAGCGTACACTGGACAGGGGCCTACGAGCAGTACTTC. The chain employs TRBV9 and TRBJ2-7, with 9 bases aligning to TRBD1. Germline V gives CDR1 SGDLS, CDR2 YYNGEE. V shed 1 base and J 2 bases; nucleotides not matched to a gene: 4. The CDR3 consists of 15 residues.

CDR3: CASSIRGQITDTQYF. In nucleotides, the CDR3 is TGTGCCAGCAGCATCCGGGGACAGATCACAGATACGCAGTATTTT. The J gene is TRBJ2-3, the V gene TRBV9, with 7 bases lining up with TRBD1. Germline values: CDR1 SGDLS, CDR2 YYNGEE. V was pared by 4 bases and J by 2 bases, with 7 bases of the junction left unmatched. This CDR3 has 15 residues.

The chain has TRBV11-3 and TRBJ2-1, with D possibly being TRBD1 (6 bases). The CDR3 totals 15 residues. Germline CDR1 is SGHNT and CDR2 is YENEEA. Trimming removed 0 bases at V and 11 bases at J, with 17 bases between. CDR3 bases: TGTGCCAGCAGCTTAGACTATACAGGGTTGACCCAGCAGTTCTTC. Residues: CASSLDYTGLTQQFF.

V usage is TRBV27 and J usage is TRBJ1-1; possibly TRBD1 for D (5 bases). Germline V gene lookup returns CDR1 MNHEY and CDR2 SMNVEV (reference sequence). The V and J ends lost 3 bases and 2 bases respectively, with 16 bases between them. The CDR3 loop spans 16 amino acids. The CDR3 DNA reads as TGTGCCAGCAGTTTGGGGGGACCGACAGACAACACTGAAGCTTTCTTT. Its protein product is CASSLGGPTDNTEAFF.

The genes are TRBV29-1 and TRBJ2-7, with 9 bases fitting TRBD1. The germline V gene has CDR1 SQVTM and CDR2 ANQGSEA. With V trimmed by 7 bases and J by 2 bases, 6 bases remained unmatched. This CDR3 is built from 13 residues. The CDR3: CSARDRDPYEQYF. DNA for the CDR3: TGCAGCGCCCGGGACAGGGACCCCTACGAGCAGTACTTC.

J is TRBJ2-3 and V is TRBV28; TRBD1 matches at 7 bases. Germline-derived CDR1 and CDR2 are MDHEN and SYDVKM. The CDR3 contains 14 residues. Germline trimming cut 3 bases from V and 7 bases from J; bases unmatched to any gene: 7. CDR3 sequence: CASSLPNRGNTQYF. The CDR3 DNA follows: TGTGCCAGCAGTTTGCCCAACAGGGGAAATACGCAGTATTTT.

This chain joins TRBV6-6 and TRBJ1-4; a possible D gene is TRBD1 (6 bases). Per the germline V gene, CDR1 is MNHNY and CDR2 is SVGAGI (reference sequence). Trimming removed 6 bases from V and 0 bases from J, with 14 bases in between. This CDR3 region has 16 residues. The chain's CDR3 is CASSRTGFATNEKLFF. The CDR3, as DNA: TGTGCCAGCAGCCGCACAGGGTTCGCAACTAATGAAAAACTGTTTTTT.

The rearrangement links TRBV5-5 to TRBJ2-7, with a possible D match to TRBD2 (5 bases). The CDR3 totals 15 residues. V lost 2 bases, J lost 1 base, and 13 bases lay in between. Per germline, CDR1 SGHKS and CDR2 YYEKEE (reference sequence). The CDR3 DNA reads as TGTGCCAGCAGCTTCGGAACCGGCGGGTCCTACGAGCAGTACTTC. It yields the protein CASSFGTGGSYEQYF.

This chain links TRBV5-1 with TRBJ1-2; D gene ambiguous. Looked up from germline, CDR1 is SGHRS and CDR2 is YFSETQ. The CDR3 runs 14 residues. Trimming stripped 2 bases from V and 7 bases from J, with 15 bases between. The CDR3 sequence: CASSFGEAVSGYTF. The CDR3 DNA follows: TGCGCCAGCAGCTTCGGGGAGGCCGTCAGTGGCTACACCTTC.

The genes are TRBV7-6 and TRBJ2-2, with a possible D match to TRBD2 (7 bases). V lost 1 base and J lost 1, with 13 bases in between. Germline CDR1 reads SGHVS; CDR2 reads FNYEAQ. The CDR3 spans 17 residues. The CDR3 region is CASSLGGGRLNTGELFF. In nucleotides, the CDR3 is TGTGCCAGCAGCTTAGGGGGGGGGCGCTTGAACACCGGGGAGCTGTTTTTT.

CDR3 DNA: TGTGCCAGCAGCGTAGGGGGGGGACGTGCCTACGAGCAGTACTTC. Amino acid sequence: CASSVGGGRAYEQYF. J is TRBJ2-7 and V is TRBV9, with TRBD2 identical over 7 bases. The germline gives CDR1 SGDLS, CDR2 YYNGEE. With 0 bases clipped from V and 2 bases from J, the junction kept 5 bases outside the gene matches. The CDR3 loop spans 15 amino acids.

This chain joins TRBV18 and TRBJ2-1, with 10 bases fitting TRBD1. The CDR3 is 17 residues long. Germline CDR1 reads KGHSH; CDR2 reads LQKENI. V was pared by 7 bases and J by 4 bases, with 13 bases of the junction left unmatched. CDR3 coding DNA: TGTGCCAGCTTCACCAATTCTCCGGGACAGGGGTACAATGAGCAGTTCTTC. Translation gives CASFTNSPGQGYNEQFF.

V and J are TRBV4-1 and TRBJ2-2, with 11 bases fitting TRBD1. This CDR3 is built from 17 residues. CDR1 MGHRA and CDR2 YSYEKL come from the germline V gene. V shed 0 bases and J 6 bases; nucleotides not matched to a gene: 6. CDR3 DNA sequence: TGCGCCAGCAGCCAAGATCGGGACAGGGGGACTGCCGGGGAGCTGTTTTTT. It encodes CASSQDRDRGTAGELFF.

The chain combines TRBV5-8 with TRBJ2-1; D is uncertain. V was trimmed by 5 bases and J by 7 bases, leaving 7 bases between them. The CDR3 sequence is 11 residues long. CDR1 SGHTS and CDR2 YDEGEE come from the germline V gene. CDR3 sequence (DNA): TGTGCCAGCAGTTCCGGTAATGAGCAGTTCTTC. Its protein product is CASSSGNEQFF.

The V call is TRBV5-4, the J call TRBJ2-7, with D possibly being TRBD1 (6 bases). The germline gives CDR1 SGHNT, CDR2 YYREEE (reference sequence). The V end was cut by 4 bases, the J end by 1 base, with 12 bases between. There are 14 residues in the CDR3. This chain's CDR3 is CASSKDSNSYEQYF. The CDR3 DNA reads as TGTGCCAGCAGCAAGGACAGCAATTCCTACGAGCAGTACTTC.

J is TRBJ2-7 and V is TRBV6-6; 10 nucleotides align to TRBD2. Germline loops: CDR1 MNHNY, CDR2 SVGAGI (reference sequence). V gave up 5 bases and J gave up 4 bases; unmatched junction bases: 11. The CDR3 is 16 residues long. The CDR3 region is CASSRYGASGSYEQYF. The CDR3 DNA follows: TGTGCCAGCAGTAGATACGGGGCTAGCGGGAGTTACGAGCAGTACTTC.

As DNA, the CDR3 is TGTGCCTGGAGTGTTTTTAGCGGGAGAAACTCTGGGGCCAACGTCCTGACTTTC. Protein product: CAWSVFSGRNSGANVLTF. The chain joins TRBV30 to TRBJ2-6; the match to TRBD2 covers 9 bases. J gave up 0 bases and V 0 bases, and 6 bases lay outside the gene matches. The CDR3 loop spans 18 amino acids. Germline V gene data show CDR1 as GTSNPN and CDR2 as SVGIG (reference sequence).

The chain uses TRBV9 and TRBJ1-2, with D possibly being TRBD1 (6 bases). In germline, CDR1 is SGDLS, CDR2 YYNGEE. Trimming removed 3 bases at V and 5 bases at J, with 17 bases between. The CDR3 is 15 residues long. The CDR3: CASSAPTGSPYGYTF. DNA of the CDR3: TGTGCCAGCAGCGCCCCTACAGGGAGCCCATATGGCTACACCTTC.

The genes are TRBV9 and TRBJ2-3, with TRBD1 matching over 8 bases. V was clipped by 3 bases and J by 3 bases; unmatched bases: 9. The CDR3 covers 16 residues. CDR1 is SGDLS and CDR2 is YYNGEE in the germline V gene. The DNA for the CDR3 is TGTGCCAGCAGCGAGCCCCCAGGGGGCGGAACAGATACGCAGTATTTT. This sequence encodes CASSEPPGGGTDTQYF.

Worth noting for this clone: Germline and junction disagree at one end, which may indicate a read error. This CDR3 is also generated by other DNA sequences in the sample. This chain connects TRBV4-3 to TRBJ1-6; 7 nucleotides match TRBD1. CDR1 and CDR2 from the germline V gene are LGHNA and YSLEER. This CDR3 is 17 amino acids long. The CDR3 DNA reads TGCGCCAGCAGCCAGGGGACAGTCGGTTCGTCTCATTCACCCCTACACTTT. Translated, it gives CASSQGTVGSSHSPLHF.

CDR3 DNA: TGTGCCAGCAGTGACCGAGGACAGGGTAACAATCAGCCCCAGCATTTT. Its protein product is CASSDRGQGNNQPQHF. The chain couples TRBV6-4 to TRBJ1-5; 8 positions agree with TRBD1. CDR1 MRHNA and CDR2 SNTAGT come from the germline V gene. CDR3 length equals 16 residues. Trimming at V came to 2 bases and at J to 3 bases, leaving 6 bases not matched to a gene.